These T cell receptor beta chains were read from a single sample in a study of blood T cell repertoires in COVID-19. Using immunoSEQ multiplex PCR, the repertoire was profiled, and TCRdb retains in-frame clones only, with some absent. The sample yields about 270,000 clones, around 90% seen once. Sequenced material: PBMCs or T cells enriched from blood (not recorded which). Receptors were obtained from a woman in her fifties or sixties in a cohort exposed to, infected with or recovered from COVID-19 (not recorded which). The CDR3 runs from the conserved cysteine through the conserved F or W.

J gene: TRBJ2-7
V gene: TRBV6-2/TRBV6-3
CDR3 protein: CASSYVNHRLAGAYEQYF

J gene: TRBJ1-2
V gene: TRBV5-4
CDR3 protein: CASSLETGVGYTF

J gene: TRBJ2-1
V gene: TRBV18
CDR3 protein: CASSALWTGGTNEQFF

J gene: TRBJ2-1
V gene: TRBV9
CDR3 protein: CASSPQWRVGEQFF

J gene: TRBJ1-5
V gene: TRBV30
CDR3 protein: CAWSVGGQPQHF

J gene: TRBJ2-7
V gene: TRBV6-5
CDR3 protein: CASSTGQLYYEQYF

J gene: TRBJ2-7
V gene: TRBV24-1
CDR3 protein: CATSEAEGPYEQYF

J gene: TRBJ2-3
V gene: TRBV2
CDR3 protein: CASSVPGQGAADTQYF

J gene: TRBJ2-2
V gene: TRBV19
CDR3 protein: CASSIDRLLAREGGELFF

J gene: TRBJ2-7
V gene: TRBV23-1
CDR3 protein: CASSQSAGVAYEQYF

J gene: TRBJ2-5
V gene: TRBV28
CDR3 protein: CASSLWTSGTQETQYF

J gene: TRBJ2-7
V gene: TRBV5-1
CDR3 protein: CASSTRLGLLRSGNYEQYF

J gene: TRBJ2-2
V gene: TRBV5-1
CDR3 protein: CASSPSSSAGELFF

J gene: TRBJ2-2
V gene: TRBV15
CDR3 protein: CATSRTRINTGELFF

J gene: TRBJ2-1
V gene: TRBV9
CDR3 protein: CASSVGLQGARNEQFF

J gene: TRBJ2-1
V gene: TRBV3-1/TRBV3-2
CDR3 protein: CASSQDPSRGSGSYNEQFF

J gene: TRBJ1-1
V gene: TRBV11-2
CDR3 protein: CASSADRVNTEAFF

J gene: TRBJ2-3
V gene: TRBV4-2
CDR3 protein: CASSQDPIGGETDTQYF

J gene: TRBJ2-5
V gene: TRBV18
CDR3 protein: CASSEQGLLKETQYF

J gene: TRBJ1-5
V gene: TRBV19
CDR3 protein: CASSSGTGNQPQHF

J gene: TRBJ2-7
V gene: TRBV4-3
CDR3 protein: CASSQRPLGGEQYF

J gene: TRBJ1-2
V gene: TRBV6-1
CDR3 protein: CASRASGQGGDGYTF

J gene: TRBJ1-2
V gene: TRBV5-4
CDR3 protein: CASSLPTNYGYTF

J gene: TRBJ1-4
V gene: TRBV7-9
CDR3 protein: CAGTAATNEKLFF

J gene: TRBJ1-1
V gene: TRBV7-3
CDR3 protein: CASSWGGRTEAFF

J gene: TRBJ1-5
V gene: TRBV19
CDR3 protein: CASSITGNQPQHF

J gene: TRBJ1-1
V gene: TRBV16
CDR3 protein: CASGPIGQGAVQRTEAFF

J gene: TRBJ2-7
V gene: TRBV28
CDR3 protein: CATEPSGRAREQYF

J gene: TRBJ2-1
V gene: TRBV7-2
CDR3 protein: CASSLARGAKYEQFF

J gene: TRBJ1-4
V gene: TRBV30
CDR3 protein: CAWSRRREKLFF

J gene: TRBJ1-4
V gene: TRBV7-9
CDR3 protein: CASSGQDGFVGLFF

J gene: TRBJ2-3
V gene: TRBV19
CDR3 protein: CASSSTGTGFTDTQYF

J gene: TRBJ1-4
V gene: TRBV12-3/TRBV12-4
CDR3 protein: CASSWAGKLFF

J gene: TRBJ2-5
V gene: TRBV4-3
CDR3 protein: CASSQDPPGLAGGNRRETQYF

J gene: TRBJ1-1
V gene: TRBV18
CDR3 protein: CASSPGQGANTEAFF

J gene: TRBJ2-5
V gene: TRBV5-4
CDR3 protein: CASSLATGGGETQYF

J gene: TRBJ2-7
V gene: TRBV7-2
CDR3 protein: CASSYGINYEQYF

J gene: TRBJ2-1
V gene: TRBV4-1
CDR3 protein: CASSQGQGSNEQFF

J gene: TRBJ2-5
V gene: TRBV28
CDR3 protein: CASSSRLARKTQYF

J gene: TRBJ2-2
V gene: TRBV3-1/TRBV3-2
CDR3 protein: CASSQAKRTGELFF

J gene: TRBJ2-7
V gene: TRBV5-5
CDR3 protein: CASSSGTNYEQYF

J gene: TRBJ2-1
V gene: TRBV2
CDR3 protein: CASKGREGNNEQFF

J gene: TRBJ2-7
V gene: TRBV30
CDR3 protein: CAWSTGLAYEQYF

J gene: TRBJ2-7
V gene: TRBV4-1
CDR3 protein: CASSQRGSYEQYF

J gene: TRBJ2-7
V gene: TRBV18
CDR3 protein: CASSPLQDYEQYF

J gene: TRBJ2-3
V gene: TRBV3-1/TRBV3-2
CDR3 protein: CASSQGLAGGDTQYF

J gene: TRBJ1-6
V gene: TRBV27
CDR3 protein: CASSLRQGTAPLHF

J gene: TRBJ1-5
V gene: TRBV11-3
CDR3 protein: CASKRRGGPGAGRPQHF